This passage covers 31 T cell receptor beta chains from one sample sequenced in a study of T-cell memory formation after mild COVID-19. Using its own MiXCR run on the 5' RACE reads, TCRdb lists one record per CDR3 protein. This table has roughly 130,000 distinct CDR3 sequences, about 6% appearing once. The sample comprised PBMCs or a T cell subset sorted from them (not recorded which). The receptors here all came from an adult woman who had mild COVID-19 (a few samples of this study predate the infection). Cell type and time point are not known.

The chain has TRBV7-2 and TRBJ2-7; D not certain. V lost 5 bases and J lost 6, with 17 bases in between. The length of the CDR3 is 14 residues. CDR1 and CDR2 from the germline V gene are SGHTA and FQGNSA. The DNA for the CDR3 is TGTGCCAGCAGCACCGGGCCCCGTCGAGGCGAGCAGTACTTC. Translated: CASSTGPRRGEQYF.

The DNA of the CDR3 is TGCGCCAGCAGCTTGGACGCGGTGACAGGGGAGGAGACCCAGTACTTC. Its translation: CASSLDAVTGEETQYF. The rearrangement joins TRBV5-1 to TRBJ2-5; 8 bases agree with TRBD1. Germline V gives CDR1 SGHRS, CDR2 YFSETQ. The length of the CDR3 is 16 residues. V shed 0 bases, J shed 5 bases, and the junction held 9 bases outside the gene matches.

This clonotype was recorded at least ten times. The chain combines TRBV4-3 with TRBJ2-7; D remains ambiguous. CDR3 length: 15 residues. Germline CDR1 reads LGHNA; CDR2 reads YSLEER. Trimming cost V 0 bases and J 4 bases, with 13 bases left between them. For the CDR3, the DNA is TGCGCCAGCAGCCAAGATCCGAGACCGAATTACGAGCAGTACTTC. Protein product: CASSQDPRPNYEQYF.

This clonotype was counted only a few times. The chain combines TRBV5-1 with TRBJ2-1; 8 nucleotides line up with TRBD2. The junction had 5 bases not matched to a gene; V was cut back by 3 bases and J by 3 bases. CDR3 length: 15 amino acids. In germline, CDR1 is SGHRS, CDR2 YFSETQ. The CDR3 coding sequence is TGCGCCAGCAGCTCGAGCGGGGGAAACTACAATGAGCAGTTCTTC. Translated, it gives CASSSSGGNYNEQFF.

This clonotype was counted ten times or more. The chain has TRBV6-5 and TRBJ2-7, with 10 bases matching TRBD2. Germline V lookup: CDR1 MNHEY, CDR2 SVGAGI. J was trimmed by 12 bases and V by 2 bases; bases with no gene match: 13. The CDR3 runs to 15 residues. The CDR3 protein is CASSYQGLAYDPPYF. CDR3 DNA sequence: TGTGCCAGCAGTTACCAGGGACTAGCGTATGATCCTCCGTACTTC.

The sample holds many counts of this clonotype. The chain uses TRBV6-1 and TRBJ1-1; D unclear. CDR1 is MNHNS and CDR2 is SASEGT in the germline V gene. V was shortened by 1 base and J by 4 bases, with 7 bases between the two germline ends. This CDR3 contains 13 residues. Written as DNA, the CDR3 is TGTGCCAGCAGTGAAGTTAGAGGCACTGAAGCTTTCTTT. This gives the protein CASSEVRGTEAFF.

This clonotype was detected only a few times. The chain employs TRBV18 and TRBJ2-2, with D unresolved. V lost 6 bases to trimming and J lost 4 bases, with 15 bases between them. Germline V gene lookup returns CDR1 KGHSH and CDR2 LQKENI. CDR3 length: 15 residues. The CDR3 DNA reads as TGTGCCAGCTCTCCCCGGGCCGACTCCACCGGGGAGCTGTTTTTT. Its translation: CASSPRADSTGELFF. The full variable domain, its missing parts supplied by reference TRBV18 and TRBJ2-2, is NAGVMQNPRHLVRRRGQEARLRCSPMKGHSHVYWYRQLPEEGLKFMVYLQKENIIDESGMPKERFSAEFPKEGPSILRIQQVVRGDSAAYFCASSPRADSTGELFFGEGSRLTVL.

The V and J genes are TRBV7-6 and TRBJ2-3, with TRBD2 identical over 10 bases. Germline CDR1 SGHVS, CDR2 FNYEAQ. This CDR3 spans 19 amino acids. J gave up 4 bases and V 2 bases, and 15 bases lay outside the gene matches. The CDR3 sequence is CASSLRRERGGVTPDTQYF. The CDR3 DNA follows: TGTGCCAGCAGCTTACGTCGTGAGCGGGGGGGCGTAACCCCAGATACGCAGTATTTT.

There are many counts of this clonotype. The CDR3, as DNA: TGCAGCGTTGCGGGGACTAGCGGGAGTGTCTACAATGAGCAGTTCTTC. It specifies CSVAGTSGSVYNEQFF. This chain uses TRBV29-1 with TRBJ2-1, with TRBD2 matching 14 bases. This CDR3 has 16 amino acids. Germline V gene data show CDR1 as SQVTM and CDR2 as ANQGSEA. J was trimmed by 3 bases and V by 4 bases; bases with no gene match: 5.

This clonotype was detected a few times. This chain links TRBV5-1 with TRBJ2-3; TRBD1 might be the D (6 bases). The CDR3 extends over 14 amino acids. V lost 4 bases and J 2 bases, leaving 11 bases between the germline ends. Germline assignment: CDR1 SGHRS and CDR2 YFSETQ. The CDR3 is CASSRTVDTDTQYF. CDR3 in DNA: TGCGCCAGCAGCCGGACAGTAGACACAGATACGCAGTATTTT.

This clonotype was detected only a few times. V is TRBV2 and J is TRBJ2-7, with 8 bases matching TRBD2. Looked up from germline, CDR1 is SNHLY and CDR2 is FYNNEI. The J segment lost 2 bases and the V segment lost 4 bases, leaving 1 base of the junction unmatched. This CDR3 region has 13 residues. Written as DNA, the CDR3 is TGTGCCAGCAGTGTACTAGCGGCCTACGAGCAGTACTTC. This encodes CASSVLAAYEQYF.

The chain couples TRBV30 to TRBJ1-5; D unclear. Per germline, CDR1 GTSNPN and CDR2 SVGIG (reference sequence). V shed 2 bases and J shed 5 bases, with 16 bases lying between them. The CDR3 contains 15 residues. CDR3 loop: CAWSLTSTSYQPQHF. CDR3 nucleotides: TGTGCCTGGAGTCTAACAAGCACTTCTTATCAGCCCCAGCATTTT.

The sample holds a few counts of this clonotype. The CDR3 loop reads CAWSAGGSTDTQYF. The CDR3 nucleotides are TGTGCCTGGAGTGCCGGTGGGAGCACAGATACGCAGTATTTT. The chain recombines TRBV30 with TRBJ2-3; no firm D call. The CDR3 covers 14 residues. CDR1 GTSNPN and CDR2 SVGIG come from the germline V gene (reference sequence). V dropped 1 base and J dropped 0 bases, with 8 bases sitting between them.

A few counts support this clonotype. The gene calls are TRBV7-9 and TRBJ1-2; D may be TRBD1 (6 bases). CDR3 size: 16 residues. Trimming pared 1 base from V and 4 bases from J, leaving 16 bases between. CDR1 is SEHNR, CDR2 FQNEAQ, per germline (reference sequence). CDR3 bases: TGTGCCAGCAGCTTAGGTGGAAGGGGGGACGTCTATGGCTACACCTTC. This sequence encodes CASSLGGRGDVYGYTF. The variable domain in full, completed from reference TRBV7-9 and TRBJ1-2, reads DTGVSQNPRHKITKRGQNVTFRCDPISEHNRLYWYRQTLGQGPEFLTYFQNEAQLEKSRLLSDRFSAERPKGSFSTLEIQRTEQGDSAMYLCASSLGGRGDVYGYTFGSGTRLTVV.

This clonotype appeared a few times. The chain joins TRBV5-1 to TRBJ2-5; D not certain. V lost 4 bases, J lost 1 base, and 14 bases lay in between. Germline lookup yields CDR1 SGHRS and CDR2 YFSETQ. CDR3 length: 15 amino acids. CDR3 in amino acids: CASSLPLSAQETQYF. CDR3 DNA: TGCGCCAGCAGCCTTCCTTTATCGGCCCAAGAGACCCAGTACTTC.

This rearrangement joins TRBV5-8 to TRBJ2-1; D is undetermined. The CDR3 sequence is 16 residues long. Per germline, CDR1 SGHTS and CDR2 YDEGEE. V was trimmed by 5 bases and J by 10 bases, leaving 25 bases between them. CDR3 sequence reads: CASRRGRGGSLGEQFF. Written as DNA, the CDR3 is TGTGCCAGCAGGCGCGGTAGAGGCGGCTCTTTGGGGGAGCAGTTCTTC.

This clonotype was counted ten times or more. This chain connects TRBV7-9 to TRBJ2-2, with a possible D match to TRBD2 (7 bases). Germline V lookup: CDR1 SEHNR, CDR2 FQNEAQ (reference sequence). CDR3 size: 15 residues. Deletions cut 5 bases from V and 6 bases from J, with 16 bases between. DNA for the CDR3: TGTGCCAGCAGCCGTGGCGGGGGCGATTCCGGGGAGCTGTTTTTT. Amino acid sequence: CASSRGGGDSGELFF. The entire variable domain, with the rest obtained from reference TRBV7-9 and TRBJ2-2, is as follows: DTGVSQNPRHKITKRGQNVTFRCDPISEHNRLYWYRQTLGQGPEFLTYFQNEAQLEKSRLLSDRFSAERPKGSFSTLEIQRTEQGDSAMYLCASSRGGGDSGELFFGEGSRLTVL.

This clonotype was observed many times. V usage is TRBV7-8 and J usage is TRBJ2-1, with 9 bases matching TRBD2. The CDR3 is 15 amino acids. V trimming: 1 base; J trimming: 8 bases; junction bases outside the gene matches: 6. CDR1 is SGHVS and CDR2 is FQNEAQ in the germline V gene. The CDR3: CASSLEGGGAYEQFF. The CDR3, as DNA: TGTGCCAGCAGCTTAGAGGGCGGGGGGGCATATGAGCAGTTCTTC.

Many counts were recorded for this clonotype. This chain joins TRBV7-9 and TRBJ1-1; D is unclear. CDR3 size: 17 residues. V shed 1 base and J shed 1 base, with 16 bases lying between them. CDR1 and CDR2 from the germline V gene are SEHNR and FQNEAQ (reference sequence). CDR3 region: CASSLDGGSKQNTEAFF. CDR3 sequence (DNA): TGTGCCAGCAGCTTAGACGGAGGCTCTAAACAGAACACTGAAGCTTTCTTT.

This CDR3 is CASSWPNSSVPDTQYF. The CDR3 DNA sequence: TGCGCCAGCAGCTGGCCAAACTCTAGCGTCCCAGATACGCAGTATTTT. J is TRBJ2-3 and V is TRBV5-1; perhaps TRBD2 as D (6 bases). V shed 3 bases and J shed 4 bases, with 18 bases lying between them. The germline V gene has CDR1 SGHRS and CDR2 YFSETQ. This CDR3 has 16 amino acids.

The rearrangement links TRBV3-1 to TRBJ2-7; D may correspond to TRBD1 or TRBD2 (5 bases each). V was trimmed by 0 bases and J by 1 base, leaving 13 bases between them. In germline, CDR1 is LGHDT, CDR2 YNNKEL (reference sequence). This CDR3 comprises 16 residues. The CDR3, as DNA: TGTGCCAGCAGCCAAGATTTAAGGGACGGATCCTACGAGCAGTACTTC. Translating it yields CASSQDLRDGSYEQYF.

This clonotype has just a few counts. The gene calls are TRBV18 and TRBJ2-5; no clear D. Deletions cut 4 bases from V and 2 bases from J, with 11 bases between. CDR1 is KGHSH and CDR2 is LQKENI in the germline V gene. The length of the CDR3 is 14 residues. The CDR3 loop reads CASSLGRLQETQYF. CDR3 sequence (DNA): TGTGCCAGCTCACTAGGACGGTTACAAGAGACCCAGTACTTC.

In this sample, this clonotype turned up a few times. The rearrangement uses TRBV7-9 and TRBJ1-2; D possibly corresponds to TRBD1 (5 bases). The V end lost 5 bases, the J end lost 4 bases, and 11 bases lay between the germline ends. The CDR3 is 13 residues long. CDR1 and CDR2 from the germline V gene are SEHNR and FQNEAQ (reference sequence). As DNA, the CDR3 is TGTGCCAGCAGCCTAGGGGCAGTCTATGGCTACACCTTC. This encodes CASSLGAVYGYTF.

The sample holds many counts of this clonotype. V usage is TRBV7-6 and J usage is TRBJ1-1, with D uncertain. CDR1 and CDR2 from the germline V gene are SGHVS and FNYEAQ. The V end lost 5 bases, the J end lost 5 bases, and 15 bases lay between the germline ends. The CDR3 loop spans 14 amino acids. The CDR3 DNA follows: TGTGCCAGCAGCCAAATGACATCGGGGACTGAAGCTTTCTTT. This gives the protein CASSQMTSGTEAFF.

In this sample, this clonotype turned up a few times. The V gene is TRBV12-3 or TRBV12-4, the J gene TRBJ1-5; D remains ambiguous. The CDR3 sequence is 16 residues long. Between the trimmed V and J ends, which lost 3 bases and 0 bases, there was a span of 12 bases. CDR3 nucleotides: TGTGCCAGCAGTTTGCAACAAACTACTAGCAATCAGCCCCAGCATTTT. As protein: CASSLQQTTSNQPQHF.

The table lists this clonotype with many counts. The chain uses TRBV24-1 and TRBJ2-5, with D hard to call. The germline V gene has CDR1 KGHDR and CDR2 SFDVKD. There are 13 residues in the CDR3. Between the trimmed V and J ends, which lost 2 bases and 5 bases, there was a span of 8 bases. CDR3 loop: CATSDSLMETQYF. CDR3 nucleotide sequence: TGTGCCACCAGTGATTCCCTGATGGAGACCCAGTACTTC.

The chain links TRBV18 to TRBJ2-1; 7 nucleotides match TRBD2. This CDR3 spans 15 amino acids. Per the germline V gene, CDR1 is KGHSH and CDR2 is LQKENI. J gave up 10 bases and V 3 bases, and 12 bases lay outside the gene matches. CDR3 in DNA: TGTGCCAGCTCACCCACCGGGCCGGGAGGTCTCGAGCAGTTCTTC. It encodes CASSPTGPGGLEQFF.

V is TRBV12-3 or TRBV12-4 and J is TRBJ2-7; 10 nucleotides agree with TRBD2. J was trimmed by 0 bases and V by 6 bases; bases with no gene match: 5. The CDR3 runs 15 residues. Written as DNA, the CDR3 is TGTGCCAGCAGCGGTACTAGCGGGGTCTCCTACGAGCAGTACTTC. It yields the protein CASSGTSGVSYEQYF.

Many counts were recorded for this clonotype. J is TRBJ2-7 and V is TRBV12-3 or TRBV12-4; TRBD1 aligns across 7 bases. The CDR3 sequence is 14 residues long. V was clipped by 3 bases and J by 0 bases; unmatched bases: 2. The CDR3 spells CASSLAGGSYEQYF. The CDR3 DNA is TGTGCCAGCAGTTTGGCAGGGGGCTCCTACGAGCAGTACTTC.

This clonotype was recorded many times. This sequence joins TRBV4-2 and TRBJ1-2; 8 bases agree with TRBD1. Germline V gene data show CDR1 as LGHNA and CDR2 as YNFKEQ. The junction had 10 bases not matched to a gene; V was cut back by 0 bases and J by 4 bases. This CDR3 is built from 17 residues. The chain's CDR3 is CASSQEWAGGHSYGYTF. The CDR3 DNA sequence: TGTGCCAGCAGCCAAGAATGGGCAGGGGGCCACTCCTATGGCTACACCTTC.

This clonotype was counted only a few times. The chain links TRBV4-1 to TRBJ2-5; tentative D call: TRBD1 (6 bases). Trimming stripped 4 bases from V and 5 bases from J, with 14 bases between. The germline CDR1 and CDR2 sequences are MGHRA and YSYEKL. This CDR3 has 14 amino acids. The CDR3 region has the DNA TGCGCCAGCAGCCGACAGGACAGCCGGGAGACCCAGTACTTC. Protein sequence: CASSRQDSRETQYF.